Below, one T cell receptor (beta chain) is given with its context. This clonotype was seen ten or more times. This receptor's antigen is unknown. No clone much larger than this one lies a single base away; base qualities are absent. This specimen comes from a study of CD8 T cells in ankylosing spondylitis listed by TCRdb under 2017. At the level of the whole study: T cell receptor beta repertoires were profiled in healthy donors and ankylosing spondylitis patients so that disease-linked TCR variants could be found. In total, the full study cohort was made up of some 110 healthy donors and 20 to 25 ankylosing spondylitis patients. Samples of peripheral blood were taken, and for ankylosing spondylitis patients, synovial fluid was collected as well.

Taken from cysteine to phenylalanine, the CDR3 has 16 residues. The DNA shown is the 48-base CDR3, in frame from base 1. Per the germline V gene, SGHRS is the CDR1 and YFSETQ is the CDR2. V and J are trimmed by 0 bases and 5 bases, and the gene matches miss 5 bases of the junction. For sequencing, an Illumina HiSeq 2500 was employed. Quantitative 5'-RACE with molecular barcodes was used to prepare TCR beta libraries. As for how the authors treated the data: A new computational method, built on a probabilistic model of VDJ rearrangement, was used to identify disease-linked TCR variants. Using fastp at Q25 and MiXCR, TCRdb reprocessed the public reads and kept productive beta chains. Identical CDR3 proteins give one entry, which carries the most common genes and DNA. The V and J calls were determined by TCRdb, not by the authors. The sample includes about 460,000 distinct CDR3 sequences, with 5.3% observed a single time. The leading ten clones occupy around 3.6% of the sample.

Overall study results and their limits: Some motif variants were previously reported in synovial fluid and blood of reactive arthritis patients, suggesting common disease-initiation mechanisms. According to the report, matched synovial fluid samples from ankylosing spondylitis patients were significantly enriched for the disease-linked clones. Blood from ankylosing spondylitis patients appeared to be characterized by a TCR beta motif made up of several highly homologous amino acid variants. In peripheral blood, the disease-linked clones were found at relatively low frequencies and had a CD8+ phenotype.

This sequence originates from a male donor with ankylosing spondylitis. This receptor chain uses TRBV5-1 and TRBJ2-4; TRBD1 fits 10 bases in the junction. Sequencing input: blood, either unsorted or a sorted T cell fraction (not recorded which). The bases are TGCGCCAGCAGCTTGGGACAGGGGGCTAGGGAAAACATTCAGTACTTC. It translates to CASSLGQGARENIQYF. Full variable domain (CDR3 extended with the reference TRBV5-1 and TRBJ2-4 proteins): KAGVTQTPRYLIKTRGQQVTLSCSPISGHRSVSWYQQTPGQGLQFLFEYFSETQRNKGNFPGRFSGRQFSNSRSEMNVSTLELGDSALYLCASSLGQGARENIQYFGAGTRLSVL.